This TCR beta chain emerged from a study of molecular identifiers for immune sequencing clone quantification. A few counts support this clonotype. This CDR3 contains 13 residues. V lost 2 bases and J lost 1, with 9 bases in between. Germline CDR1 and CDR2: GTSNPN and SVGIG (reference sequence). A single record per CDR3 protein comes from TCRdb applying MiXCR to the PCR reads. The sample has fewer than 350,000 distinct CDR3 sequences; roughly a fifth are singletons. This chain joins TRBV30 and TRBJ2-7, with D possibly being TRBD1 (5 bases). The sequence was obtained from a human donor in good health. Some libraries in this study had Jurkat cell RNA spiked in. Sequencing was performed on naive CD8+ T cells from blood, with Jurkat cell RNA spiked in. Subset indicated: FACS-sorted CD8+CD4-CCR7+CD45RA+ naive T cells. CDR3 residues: CAWSSSGSYEQYF. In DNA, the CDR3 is TGTGCCTGGAGTTCGTCAGGGTCCTACGAGCAGTACTTC.